The source of this T cell receptor beta chain is a study of human T cells and chemical hapten exposure. Looked up from germline, CDR1 is MNHEY and CDR2 is SVGAGI. The J segment lost 1 base and the V segment lost 8 bases, leaving 2 bases of the junction unmatched. This CDR3 spans 12 amino acids. How the authors handled the data: Samples had a median of around 94,000 TCRs, ranging 23,224 to 690,600. TCRdb reprocessed the RACE reads with MiXCR, giving one entry per CDR3 protein. V and J calls and clone size were set by TCRdb, not the authors. Seen here are 85,000 to 100,000 distinct CDR3 sequences, around 25% observed once, and the top ten hold 10%. Documented time point: patch test 3, about 24 weeks after DPC sensitization. Sample treatment: therapeutic diphenylcyclopropenone sensitization with weekly scalp DPC.

The source is a man aged 35 to 55 with alopecia areata. Some clones in this sample may be carry-over from other donors' samples. This sample comprised whole blood, obtained in connection with sensitization to the hapten diphenylcyclopropenone (DPC). The V call is TRBV6-5, the J call TRBJ2-7; 7 nucleotides match TRBD1. For the CDR3, the DNA is TGTGCCAGCTCGGGACAGTCCTACGAGCAGTACTTC. It encodes CASSGQSYEQYF.